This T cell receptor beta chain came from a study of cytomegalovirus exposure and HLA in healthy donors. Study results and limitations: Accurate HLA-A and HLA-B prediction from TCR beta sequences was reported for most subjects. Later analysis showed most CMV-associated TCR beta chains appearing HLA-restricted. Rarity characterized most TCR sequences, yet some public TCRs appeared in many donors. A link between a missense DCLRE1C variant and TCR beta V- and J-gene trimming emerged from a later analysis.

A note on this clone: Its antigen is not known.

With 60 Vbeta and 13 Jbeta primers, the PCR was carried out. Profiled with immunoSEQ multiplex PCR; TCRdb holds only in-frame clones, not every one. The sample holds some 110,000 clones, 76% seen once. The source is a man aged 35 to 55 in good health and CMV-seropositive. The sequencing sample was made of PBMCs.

The CDR3 spells CAIGGLAGGTGEQFF. The CDR3 DNA is TGTGCCATCGGGGGACTAGCGGGAGGGACTGGGGAGCAGTTCTTC. This chain joins TRBV10-3 and TRBJ2-1, with 16 bases fitting TRBD2. J lost 10 bases, V lost 8 bases, and 8 bases had no gene match. The CDR3 contains 15 residues. Germline assignment: CDR1 ENHRY and CDR2 SYGVKD.